A single sample is the source of the 28 T cell receptor beta chains below, sequenced in a study of spatial heterogeneity in lung cancer. TCRdb used MiXCR to reprocess the 5' RACE reads, holding one entry per CDR3 protein. The profile covers around 10,000 distinct CDR3 sequences, with 3.9% appearing a single time and 6% to 9.5% taken by the ten largest. Time point denoted: sample taken at primary tumor resection. TCRs were sequenced from unsorted whole RNA of tumor, nontumor lung or PBMC. This material consisted of normal lung tissue next to the tumor, taken at surgery. Receptors originate from a male donor with early-stage non-small cell lung cancer.

This clonotype is medium-sized within its sample. The chain links TRBV12-3 or TRBV12-4 to TRBJ1-3, with 9 bases matching TRBD1. CDR3 length equals 14 residues. The V and J ends lost 4 bases and 4 bases, in that order; junction bases with no gene match: 2. CDR3 sequence: CASSYRGPGNTIYF. The CDR3 DNA sequence: TGTGCCAGCAGTTACAGGGGGCCCGGAAACACCATATATTTT.

By proportion, this clonotype is medium-sized. The chain carries TRBV20-1 and TRBJ1-6; D is undetermined. Germline values: CDR1 DFQATT, CDR2 SNEGSKA (reference sequence). Trimming left V 3 bases short and J 0 bases short, with 12 bases between. The CDR3 has 16 residues. Written as DNA, the CDR3 is TGCAGTGCTAGGACACTACTCAGCTCCTATAATTCACCCCTCCACTTT. Translated: CSARTLLSSYNSPLHF.

In its sample, this clonotype was seen many times. The rearrangement links TRBV7-3 to TRBJ2-1, with 8 bases that match TRBD2. Per germline, CDR1 SGHTA and CDR2 FQGTGA. The CDR3 is 13 amino acids. With V trimmed by 2 bases and J by 6 bases, 0 bases remained unmatched. CDR3 sequence reads: CASSLGTSNEQFF. The CDR3 region has the DNA TGTGCCAGCAGCTTAGGGACTAGCAATGAGCAGTTCTTC.

In its sample, this clonotype is medium-sized. The V and J genes are TRBV6-5 and TRBJ2-1, with TRBD2 matching 7 bases. CDR1 and CDR2 (germline): MNHEY, SVGAGI. V trimming: 6 bases; J trimming: 0 bases; junction bases outside the gene matches: 8. The CDR3 sequence is 16 residues long. The CDR3 region has the DNA TGTGCCAGCAGAGGATTAGCGGGCCCCTCCTACAATGAGCAGTTCTTC. Protein sequence: CASRGLAGPSYNEQFF.

This clonotype was detected ten times or more. The chain combines TRBV20-1 with TRBJ2-2; 11 nucleotides align to TRBD1. The CDR3 loop spans 14 amino acids. Germline values: CDR1 DFQATT, CDR2 SNEGSKA (reference sequence). The V and J ends lost 6 bases and 7 bases, in that order; junction bases with no gene match: 7. CDR3: CSASRTGGDGELFF. The CDR3 coding sequence is TGCAGTGCCAGTAGGACAGGGGGCGACGGGGAGCTGTTTTTT.

This clonotype is medium-sized in the sample. This chain joins TRBV28 and TRBJ1-5; unclear D gene. The CDR3 runs to 12 residues. The V end lost 3 bases, the J end lost 2 bases, and 2 bases lay between the germline ends. Per germline, CDR1 MDHEN and CDR2 SYDVKM. The CDR3 reads CASSLGNQPQHF. In nucleotides, the CDR3 is TGTGCCAGCAGTTTGGGCAATCAGCCCCAGCATTTT.

This clonotype rates as medium-sized (0.01 to 0.1%). The rearrangement joins TRBV20-1 to TRBJ2-7, with 11 nucleotides matching TRBD1. Germline lookup yields CDR1 DFQATT and CDR2 SNEGSKA (reference sequence). V shed 4 bases and J 5 bases; nucleotides not matched to a gene: 10. The CDR3 consists of 15 residues. The CDR3 DNA reads as TGCAGTGCTATAGACCGGGACAGGGGGACTCACGAGCAGTACTTC. Its protein product is CSAIDRDRGTHEQYF.

This clonotype came up many times. The chain links TRBV12-3 or TRBV12-4 to TRBJ1-6; unclear D gene. V was cut by 7 bases and J by 9 bases, with 10 bases left in between. The CDR3 runs to 12 residues. The CDR3 DNA reads TGTGCCAGCACGGGCGGTGCTTCACCCCTCCACTTT. This codes for CASTGGASPLHF.

In its sample, this clonotype was seen many times. The chain uses TRBV19 and TRBJ2-2; D is perhaps TRBD2 (6 bases). Trimming stripped 5 bases from V and 7 bases from J, with 23 bases between. The V gene's germline CDR1 is LNHDA and CDR2 SQIVND (reference sequence). The length of the CDR3 is 17 residues. The CDR3 DNA is TGTGCCAGTAGTGGTACCGCGGGCCGGGAGCGAGTCGGGGAGCTGTTTTTT. Translating it yields CASSGTAGRERVGELFF. The complete variable domain, with remaining parts taken from reference TRBV19 and TRBJ2-2, reads DGGITQSPKYLFRKEGQNVTLSCEQNLNHDAMYWYRQDPGQGLRLIYYSQIVNDFQKGDIAEGYSVSREKKESFPLTVTSAQKNPTAFYLCASSGTAGRERVGELFFGEGSRLTVL.

This clonotype was picked up many times. The chain is built from TRBV7-9 and TRBJ1-1; 7 bases are a match to TRBD1. This CDR3 region has 15 residues. From germline, CDR1 is SEHNR and CDR2 FQNEAQ (reference sequence). The J segment lost 1 base and the V segment lost 4 bases, leaving 6 bases of the junction unmatched. As DNA, the CDR3 is TGTGCCAGCAGCTCAAAGGGACAGAGGAACACTGAAGCTTTCTTT. This sequence encodes CASSSKGQRNTEAFF.

This clonotype was picked up many times. The chain links TRBV5-1 to TRBJ2-4; tentatively, D is TRBD1 (7 bases). The germline V gene encodes CDR1 SGHRS and CDR2 YFSETQ. The CDR3 runs to 15 residues. Trimming pared 2 bases from V and 4 bases from J, leaving 13 bases between. The CDR3 here is CASSLKEGAKNIQYF. The CDR3, as DNA: TGCGCCAGCAGCTTAAAGGAGGGGGCGAAAAACATTCAGTACTTC.

This clonotype occurred many times. The rearrangement links TRBV6-2 or TRBV6-3 to TRBJ1-6, with 12 bases lining up with TRBD1. The CDR3 spans 14 residues. The trim removed 5 bases at V and 10 bases at J, leaving 3 bases unmatched. CDR1 MNHEY and CDR2 SVGEGT come from the germline V gene. CDR3 sequence (DNA): TGTGCCAGCAGTGCCGGGACAGGGGGCTCACCCCTCCACTTT. Its protein product is CASSAGTGGSPLHF.

In this sample, this clonotype turned up many times. This sequence joins TRBV5-6 and TRBJ1-5, with TRBD1 matching 7 bases. Unmatched junction bases numbered 8, after V lost 4 bases and J lost 1 base. The germline V gene encodes CDR1 SGHDT and CDR2 YYEEEE. This CDR3 is 16 amino acids long. CDR3 bases: TGTGCCAGCAGCCAACAGGGGAGGGGAAGCAATCAGCCCCAGCATTTT. Translation: CASSQQGRGSNQPQHF.

This clonotype was detected many times. V and J are TRBV7-2 and TRBJ1-2; 7 positions match TRBD1. The CDR3 consists of 14 residues. Trimming at V came to 4 bases and at J to 8 bases, leaving 10 bases not matched to a gene. CDR1 SGHTA and CDR2 FQGNSA come from the germline V gene. CDR3: CASSSAGGPVGYTF. The CDR3 DNA sequence: TGTGCCAGCAGCTCCGCAGGGGGTCCCGTAGGCTACACCTTC.

The table lists this clonotype with many counts. The V and J genes are TRBV29-1 and TRBJ1-6, with D perhaps matching TRBD1 (5 bases). Trimming shortened V by 4 bases and J by 3 bases, and 7 bases separated the two germline ends. This CDR3 has 13 amino acids. CDR1 is SQVTM and CDR2 is ANQGSEA in the germline V gene. The CDR3 coding sequence is TGCAGCGTTGCTCAGGGCTATAATTCACCCCTCCACTTT. Translated, it gives CSVAQGYNSPLHF.

This clonotype was observed many times. The chain recombines TRBV7-9 with TRBJ1-1; 7 nucleotides align to TRBD1. Germline-derived CDR1 and CDR2 are SEHNR and FQNEAQ (reference sequence). Trimming removed 3 bases from V and 5 bases from J; junction bases left unmatched: 6. The CDR3 is 14 residues long. The CDR3 region is CASSFRDSRTEAFF. The CDR3 bases are TGTGCCAGCAGCTTCCGGGACAGCCGGACTGAAGCTTTCTTT.

The chain combines TRBV2 with TRBJ1-1; the match to TRBD1 covers 12 bases. Trimming cost V 7 bases and J 3 bases; bases outside gene matches: 6. Germline V gene data show CDR1 as SNHLY and CDR2 as FYNNEI. The CDR3 has 15 residues. The CDR3 DNA reads TGTGCCAGCACTCGGGACAGGGGGCGCGACACTGAAGCTTTCTTT. Its protein product is CASTRDRGRDTEAFF.

This clonotype occurred many times. The V and J genes are TRBV28 and TRBJ1-6, with D possibly TRBD1 on 5 matching bases. Deletions cut 5 bases from V and 9 bases from J, with 14 bases between. CDR1 is MDHEN, CDR2 SYDVKM, per germline. The CDR3 contains 14 residues. CDR3 in DNA: TGTGCCAGCAGTGCAGGGCCTGCGCGTTCACCCCTCCACTTT. This codes for CASSAGPARSPLHF.

By proportion, this clonotype is medium-sized. This chain links TRBV12-3 or TRBV12-4 with TRBJ2-3, with a possible D match to TRBD2 (6 bases). The CDR3 has 18 residues. Trimming left V 7 bases short and J 3 bases short, with 26 bases between. The CDR3 loop is CASTSPWFVGSGTDTQYF. CDR3 in DNA: TGTGCCAGCACCTCCCCCTGGTTTGTCGGGAGTGGGACAGATACGCAGTATTTT.

This clonotype is labeled as medium-sized. The rearrangement links TRBV4-2 to TRBJ1-1; D remains unclear. The germline gives CDR1 LGHNA, CDR2 YNFKEQ. CDR3 length: 14 residues. Between the trimmed V and J ends, which lost 4 bases and 1 base, there was a span of 10 bases. CDR3 coding DNA: TGTGCCAGCAGCCTATCTCGAGCGAACACTGAAGCTTTCTTT. Encoded protein: CASSLSRANTEAFF.

This clonotype was detected a few times. J is TRBJ2-7 and V is TRBV21-1; whether TRBD1, the table's D call, matches the DNA was not checked. TRBV21-1 is shown as a pseudogene. The CDR3 contains 16 residues. CDR3 nucleotide sequence: TGTGCCAGCAGCAAAAAGCCCCTGGACAGGGAAGGCGAGCAGTACTTC. It encodes CASSKKPLDREGEQYF.

This clonotype has a count of ten or more. The rearrangement joins TRBV6-6 to TRBJ2-1; weak D call: TRBD2 (6 bases). Germline V lookup: CDR1 MNHNY, CDR2 SVGAGI (reference sequence). The CDR3 length is 17 residues. The V end lost 2 bases, the J end lost 1 base, and 15 bases lay between the germline ends. CDR3 residues: CASSYPPGLASYNEQFF. In DNA form, the CDR3 reads TGTGCCAGCAGTTACCCTCCGGGACTTGCATCCTACAATGAGCAGTTCTTC.

This clonotype is judged medium-sized. V usage is TRBV6-6 and J usage is TRBJ1-1; 7 positions match TRBD1. The germline V gene encodes CDR1 MNHNY and CDR2 SVGAGI (reference sequence). This CDR3 comprises 15 residues. The J segment lost 3 bases and the V segment lost 5 bases, leaving 9 bases of the junction unmatched. In DNA form, the CDR3 reads TGTGCCAGCAGTGAGACAGGGAGGGGGGACACTGAAGCTTTCTTT. Residues: CASSETGRGDTEAFF.

Within the sample, this clonotype is medium-sized. The chain couples TRBV29-1 to TRBJ1-5; no clear D. Trimming took off 4 bases at V and 3 bases at J, with 7 bases between the two ends. Germline V gives CDR1 SQVTM, CDR2 ANQGSEA. The CDR3 contains 12 residues. CDR3 sequence reads: CSVGAVNQPQHF. Written as DNA, the CDR3 is TGCAGCGTTGGAGCAGTCAATCAGCCCCAGCATTTT.

This clonotype was seen ten or more times. The chain uses TRBV4-1 and TRBJ1-2; maybe TRBD1 (5 bases). The V end lost 0 bases, the J end lost 3 bases, and 11 bases lay between the germline ends. Germline V gene data show CDR1 as MGHRA and CDR2 as YSYEKL. This CDR3 region has 15 residues. CDR3 DNA: TGCGCCAGCAGCCAAGACCTCCTGACAGACTATGGCTACACCTTC. This sequence encodes CASSQDLLTDYGYTF.

This clonotype was counted between two and nine times. The chain recombines TRBV20-1 with TRBJ2-2; 10 bases match TRBD2. CDR3 length: 14 residues. CDR1 and CDR2 (germline): DFQATT, SNEGSKA (reference sequence). V gave up 6 bases and J gave up 2 bases; unmatched junction bases: 3. CDR3 nucleotide sequence: TGCAGTGCCCGGACTAGCGGAAACACCGGGGAGCTGTTTTTT. Translated, it gives CSARTSGNTGELFF.

This clonotype has at least ten counts. The rearrangement links TRBV2 to TRBJ2-1; either TRBD1 or TRBD2 may fit D (5 bases each). This CDR3 is built from 15 residues. V shed 2 bases and J shed 9 bases, with 17 bases lying between them. CDR1 SNHLY and CDR2 FYNNEI come from the germline V gene. DNA of the CDR3: TGTGCCAGCAGTGAATCTGAGGGGTCCCTGGGTGAGCAGTTCTTC. Amino acids: CASSESEGSLGEQFF.

This clonotype was counted once. The chain couples TRBV6-2 or TRBV6-3 to TRBJ1-1; no firm D call. V was trimmed by 5 bases and J by 4 bases, leaving 8 bases between them. Germline V gene sequence: CDR1 MNHEY, CDR2 SVGEGT. The CDR3 contains 12 residues. This chain's CDR3 is CASSGKGTEAFF. The DNA for the CDR3 is TGTGCCAGCAGTGGGAAAGGCACTGAAGCTTTCTTT.